The source of this T cell receptor beta chain is a study of shared clonotypes between healthy human individuals. Study information: Researchers drew samples from two women and three men aged 18 to 49. CD8 memory received one plate per donor, CD8 naive two, CD4 memory three and CD4 naive three.

Naivety among CD8 cells was defined by CD45RO negativity and positive CCR7 selection, thereby excluding terminally differentiated effector memory CD45RA+ cells. Some clones are missing from TCRdb's copy, which holds only in-frame ones; the method was immunoSEQ multiplex PCR. The sample carries roughly 770,000 clones, about 96% recorded once. The CDR3 loop spans 13 amino acids. Deletions cut 1 base from V and 5 bases from J, with 8 bases between. Per the germline V gene, CDR1 is SGHVS and CDR2 is FNYEAQ. The source of this sequence is a young man in good health. The chain has TRBV7-6 and TRBJ1-1, with D tentatively TRBD1 (6 bases). Sequencing input: naive CD8+ T cells sorted from blood. This CDR3 reads CASSLGGTTEAFF. Here the CDR3 DNA reads TGTGCCAGCAGCTTAGGAGGGACAACTGAAGCTTTCTTT. Full variable domain (missing parts from reference TRBV7-6 and TRBJ1-1): GAGVSQSPRYKVTKRGQDVALRCDPISGHVSLYWYRQALGQGPEFLTYFNYEAQQDKSGLPNDRFSAERPEGSISTLTIQRTEQRDSAMYRCASSLGGTTEAFFGQGTRLTVV.